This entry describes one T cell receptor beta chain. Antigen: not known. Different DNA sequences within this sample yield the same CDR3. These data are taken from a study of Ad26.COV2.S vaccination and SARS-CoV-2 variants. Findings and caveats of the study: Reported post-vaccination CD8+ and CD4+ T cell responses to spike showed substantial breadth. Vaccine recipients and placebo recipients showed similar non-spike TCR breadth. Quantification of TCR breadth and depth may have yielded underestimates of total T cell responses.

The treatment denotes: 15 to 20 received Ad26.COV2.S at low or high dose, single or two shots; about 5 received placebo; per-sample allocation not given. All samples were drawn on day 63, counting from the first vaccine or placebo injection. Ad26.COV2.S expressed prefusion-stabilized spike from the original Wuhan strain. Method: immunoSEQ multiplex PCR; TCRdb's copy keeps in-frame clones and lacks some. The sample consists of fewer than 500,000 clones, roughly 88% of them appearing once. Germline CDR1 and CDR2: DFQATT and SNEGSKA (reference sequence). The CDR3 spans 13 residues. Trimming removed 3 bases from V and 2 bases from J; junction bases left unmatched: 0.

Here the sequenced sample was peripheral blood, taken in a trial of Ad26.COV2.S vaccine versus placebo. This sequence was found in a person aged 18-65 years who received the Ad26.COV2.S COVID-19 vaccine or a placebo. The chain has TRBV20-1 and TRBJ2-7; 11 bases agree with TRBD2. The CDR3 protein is CSASSGRAYEQYF. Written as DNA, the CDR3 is TGCAGTGCTAGTAGCGGGAGGGCCTACGAGCAGTACTTC.